The entry that follows covers one TCR beta chain sequence. The sample originates from a study of blood T cell repertoires in COVID-19. About the study: Samples representing acute and convalescent COVID-19 were sourced from the United States, Italy and Spain. Nucleic acid was either cDNA or gDNA, and it came from T cells, B-cell-depleted T cells, or PBMCs.

Patients of the Seattle cohort, enrolled during active infection, were followed longitudinally. Per the authors' pipeline: For nucleated cells, counts were estimated from reference gene primer amplification. Profiling relied on immunoSEQ multiplex PCR, and the TCRdb table lists in-frame clones only, not all of them. D and trimming come from the DNA, and the V and J calls and clone size come from that table. The sample holds about 280,000 clones, roughly 91% seen once. The CDR3 loop spans 17 amino acids. Germline V lookup: CDR1 LGHNA, CDR2 YNFKEQ. The V gene end was trimmed by 2 bases and the J gene end by 6 bases; junction bases not matched to a gene: 10.

Sequenced material: peripheral blood. The rearrangement joins TRBV4-2 to TRBJ2-1; 10 nucleotides line up with TRBD2. This TCR derives from a woman aged 25 to 39 with COVID-19, enrolled during active disease. For the CDR3, the DNA is TGTGCCAGCAGCCAACAGGGGGGGACTAGCGCCTCCAATGAGCAGTTCTTC. Encoded protein: CASSQQGGTSASNEQFF.